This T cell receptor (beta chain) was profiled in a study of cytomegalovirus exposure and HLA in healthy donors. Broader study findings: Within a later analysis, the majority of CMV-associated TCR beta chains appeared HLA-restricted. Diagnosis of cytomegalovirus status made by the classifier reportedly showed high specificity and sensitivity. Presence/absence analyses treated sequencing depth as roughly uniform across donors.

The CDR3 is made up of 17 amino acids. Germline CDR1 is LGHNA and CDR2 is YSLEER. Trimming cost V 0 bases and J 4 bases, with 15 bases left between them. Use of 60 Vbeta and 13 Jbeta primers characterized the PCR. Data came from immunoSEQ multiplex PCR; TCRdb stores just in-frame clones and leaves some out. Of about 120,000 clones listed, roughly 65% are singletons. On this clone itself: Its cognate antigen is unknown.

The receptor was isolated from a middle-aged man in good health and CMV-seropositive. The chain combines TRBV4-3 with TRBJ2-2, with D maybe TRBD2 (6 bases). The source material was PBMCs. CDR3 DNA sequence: TGCGCCAGCAGCCAAGACTTGGGGGGAGGAGGCACCGGGGAGCTGTTTTTT. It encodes CASSQDLGGGGTGELFF.